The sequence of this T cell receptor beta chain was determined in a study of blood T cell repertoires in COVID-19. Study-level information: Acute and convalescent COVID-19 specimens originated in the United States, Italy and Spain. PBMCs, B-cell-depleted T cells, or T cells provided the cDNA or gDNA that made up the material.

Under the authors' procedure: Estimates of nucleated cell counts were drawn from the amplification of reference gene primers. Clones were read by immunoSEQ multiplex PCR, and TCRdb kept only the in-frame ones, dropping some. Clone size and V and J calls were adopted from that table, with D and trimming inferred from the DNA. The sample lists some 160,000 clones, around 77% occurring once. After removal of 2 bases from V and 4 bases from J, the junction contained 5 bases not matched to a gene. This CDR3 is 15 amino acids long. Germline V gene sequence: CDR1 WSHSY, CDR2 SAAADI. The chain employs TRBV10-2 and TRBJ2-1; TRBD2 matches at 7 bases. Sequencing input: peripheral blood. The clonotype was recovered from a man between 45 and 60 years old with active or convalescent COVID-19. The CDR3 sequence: CASSEPGRVYNEQFF. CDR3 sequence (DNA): TGCGCCAGCAGTGAGCCTGGGAGGGTTTACAATGAGCAGTTCTTC.